One sample yielded the 18 T cell receptor beta chains listed below, sequenced in a study of blood T cell repertoires in COVID-19 (dated by TCRdb to the early 2020s). Libraries were made using the immunoSEQ multiplex PCR assay. TCRdb provides this immuneACCESS table in a form limited to in-frame rearrangements. Some clones are lacking; in checked studies, under half of them reflect an unresolved V gene, and why the rest are absent is not known. The sample table contains some 40,000 clones; only one count was recorded for about 80% of them. The top ten clones comprise over 15% of the sample. Sample: peripheral blood. The origin of the receptors is a man aged 65 to 85 with acute or convalescent COVID-19.

The genes are TRBV6-5 and TRBJ1-5; TRBD1 agrees at 8 bases. V was clipped by 6 bases and J by 2 bases; unmatched bases: 6. From germline, CDR1 is MNHEY and CDR2 SVGAGI. The CDR3 runs to 15 residues. The CDR3 is CASRVQQGGNQPQHF. CDR3 sequence (DNA): TGTGCCAGCAGGGTCCAACAGGGGGGCAATCAGCCCCAGCATTTT.

The chain joins TRBV24-1 to TRBJ1-2; D is unclear. The CDR3 contains 14 residues. Looked up from germline, CDR1 is KGHDR and CDR2 is SFDVKD. V gave up 4 bases and J gave up 4 bases, with 12 bases separating them. In DNA, the CDR3 is TGTGCCACCAGTGACCCAGGATTTTCCTATGGCTACACCTTC. Translation gives CATSDPGFSYGYTF.

This CDR3 is CASTFEGSGYTF. CDR3 nucleotides: TGTGCCAGCACGTTTGAGGGCTCTGGCTACACCTTC. V is TRBV25-1 and J is TRBJ1-2; no definite D call. Trimming took 7 bases from V and 7 from J, leaving 13 bases between them. There are 12 residues in the CDR3. Germline V gene lookup returns CDR1 MGHDK and CDR2 SYGVNS.

Only one count was recorded for this clone. The chain links TRBV9 to TRBJ1-3; D not resolved. V lost 5 bases, J lost 7 bases, and 13 bases lay in between. Germline values: CDR1 SGDLS, CDR2 YYNGEE. This CDR3 comprises 13 residues. Here the CDR3 reads CASSDDYGNTIYF. The CDR3 DNA follows: TGTGCCAGCAGTGACGACTATGGGAACACCATATATTTT.

V gene TRBV6-2 or TRBV6-3 combines with J gene TRBJ2-7; D not resolved. CDR3 length equals 14 residues. The ends were cut back, 0 bases at V and 6 bases at J, with 12 bases in the middle. Germline CDR1 reads MNHEY; CDR2 reads SVGEGT. The CDR3 nucleotides read TGTGCCAGCAGTTACTCAGAGCTCCTTCGCGAGCAGTACTTC. This gives the protein CASSYSELLREQYF.

The chain joins TRBV2 to TRBJ1-4, with 8 positions matching TRBD1. Per germline, CDR1 SNHLY and CDR2 FYNNEI. With V trimmed by 3 bases and J by 7 bases, 4 bases remained unmatched. CDR3 length equals 14 residues. CDR3 protein: CASSDQGASEKLFF. The CDR3 DNA follows: TGTGCCAGCAGTGACCAGGGGGCATCTGAAAAACTGTTTTTT.

This chain joins TRBV6-2 or TRBV6-3 and TRBJ2-4; 9 positions match TRBD1. CDR1 MNHEY and CDR2 SVGEGT come from the germline V gene. CDR3 size: 18 residues. The trim removed 0 bases at V and 6 bases at J, leaving 12 bases unmatched. The CDR3 coding sequence is TGTGCCAGCAGTTACTCGACGAGGGACAGGGTAGCATCAAACATTCAGTACTTC. It specifies CASSYSTRDRVASNIQYF.

In this sample, this clone turned up once. J is TRBJ1-6 and V is TRBV9; tentatively, D is TRBD1 (6 bases). V was pared by 4 bases and J by 6 bases, with 17 bases between. Germline loops: CDR1 SGDLS, CDR2 YYNGEE. This CDR3 is 16 amino acids long. In nucleotides, the CDR3 is TGTGCCAGCAGCCCCGAGGGGGGGGGCGGTAATTCACCCCTCCACTTT. Translation: CASSPEGGGGNSPLHF.

The CDR3 DNA sequence: TGCAGTGCTAGTCGTCGAGAAGAGACCCAGTACTTC. Residues: CSASRREETQYF. The gene calls are TRBV20-1 and TRBJ2-5; D is ambiguous. Per germline, CDR1 DFQATT and CDR2 SNEGSKA (reference sequence). The V and J ends lost 3 bases and 3 bases respectively, with 8 bases between them. This CDR3 is 12 amino acids long.

The rearrangement links TRBV6-5 to TRBJ1-2, with 8 nucleotides matching TRBD1. Germline V gene data show CDR1 as MNHEY and CDR2 as SVGAGI. The CDR3 length is 13 residues. V dropped 4 bases and J dropped 7; count of bases not matched to a gene: 5. CDR3 DNA sequence: TGTGCCAGCAGTTTCGACAGGGGCCGTGGCTACACCTTC. Translated: CASSFDRGRGYTF.

The chain joins TRBV5-1 to TRBJ2-3, with TRBD2 matching 8 bases. Germline V CDR1 and CDR2: SGHRS, YFSETQ. V lost 10 bases and J lost 2; bases outside the gene matches: 9. This CDR3 contains 14 residues. The CDR3 DNA follows: TGCGCCTGCGCCGGGCGGGGGGACACAGATACGCAGTATTTT. Its protein product is CACAGRGDTDTQYF.

The chain links TRBV7-9 to TRBJ2-7; a possible D gene is TRBD2 (5 bases). The V end lost 3 bases, the J end lost 4 bases, and 10 bases lay between the germline ends. Germline lookup yields CDR1 SEHNR and CDR2 FQNEAQ (reference sequence). The CDR3 loop spans 13 amino acids. The CDR3 coding sequence is TGTGCCAGCAGCTTTGGTTGGGAGTACGAGCAGTACTTC. Translating it yields CASSFGWEYEQYF. The full variable domain, its missing parts supplied by reference TRBV7-9 and TRBJ2-7, is DTGVSQNPRHKITKRGQNVTFRCDPISEHNRLYWYRQTLGQGPEFLTYFQNEAQLEKSRLLSDRFSAERPKGSFSTLEIQRTEQGDSAMYLCASSFGWEYEQYFGPGTRLTVT.

The V call is TRBV6-2 or TRBV6-3, the J call TRBJ1-2; maybe TRBD1 (5 bases). Germline CDR1 reads MNHEY; CDR2 reads SVGEGT. CDR3 length: 13 residues. V shed 2 bases and J shed 7 bases, with 11 bases lying between them. CDR3 sequence: CASSYGADRGYTF. Here the CDR3 DNA reads TGTGCCAGCAGTTACGGGGCAGACCGTGGCTACACCTTC.

The chain carries TRBV7-2 and TRBJ1-2; TRBD1 agrees at 9 bases. V trimming: 5 bases; J trimming: 6 bases; junction bases outside the gene matches: 13. Germline V lookup: CDR1 SGHTA, CDR2 FQGNSA. This CDR3 spans 16 amino acids. CDR3 DNA: TGTGCCAGCAGCCGGCTCTCCGGGACAGGGTTCAATGGCTACACCTTC. Translating gives CASSRLSGTGFNGYTF.

J is TRBJ1-5 and V is TRBV7-2; 8 bases match TRBD1. The germline V gene has CDR1 SGHTA and CDR2 FQGNSA. CDR3 length: 15 amino acids. V dropped 2 bases and J dropped 4; count of bases not matched to a gene: 4. CDR3 nucleotide sequence: TGTGCCAGCAGCTTATGGACAGGGCCAAATCAGCCCCAGCATTTT. Translated: CASSLWTGPNQPQHF.

The V gene is TRBV2, the J gene TRBJ2-1; TRBD2 agrees at 14 bases. Germline CDR1 and CDR2: SNHLY and FYNNEI. V shed 6 bases, J shed 6 bases, and the junction held 4 bases outside the gene matches. CDR3 size: 15 residues. The CDR3 DNA sequence: TGTGCCAGCAGAGGGACTAGCGGGAGTTTCAATGAGCAGTTCTTC. Residues: CASRGTSGSFNEQFF.

This chain joins TRBV5-1 and TRBJ2-1; 8 nucleotides match TRBD1. Germline CDR1 reads SGHRS; CDR2 reads YFSETQ. This CDR3 has 12 residues. V shed 4 bases, J shed 9 bases, and the junction held 3 bases outside the gene matches. CDR3 DNA sequence: TGCGCCAGCAGCGATACAGGGGGTGAGCAGTTCTTC. It encodes CASSDTGGEQFF. The full variable domain, with the rest looked up from reference TRBV5-1 and TRBJ2-1, is KAGVTQTPRYLIKTRGQQVTLSCSPISGHRSVSWYQQTPGQGLQFLFEYFSETQRNKGNFPGRFSGRQFSNSRSEMNVSTLELGDSALYLCASSDTGGEQFFGPGTRLTVL.

This chain connects TRBV14 to TRBJ2-1, with TRBD2 matching 10 bases. This CDR3 region has 15 residues. CDR1 is SGHDN and CDR2 is FVKESK in the germline V gene. Trimming at V came to 3 bases and at J to 9 bases, leaving 8 bases not matched to a gene. This CDR3 is CASSHKREGGTEQFF. CDR3 DNA: TGTGCCAGCAGCCACAAGCGGGAGGGAGGAACTGAGCAGTTCTTC.